The entry below describes one T cell receptor (beta chain). Its cognate antigen is unknown. The CDR3 consists of 15 residues. V was pared by 6 bases and J by 2 bases, with 3 bases of the junction left unmatched. Germline V gene sequence: CDR1 SGHTA, CDR2 FQGNSA. This sample stems from a study of glioma-infiltrating T cells after dendritic cell vaccination. General observations from the study: No direct clonality-survival link was found; a diverse polyclonal response may matter.

The immunoSEQ assay amplified TCRB CDR3 from up to about 2 ug DNA. Assay: immunoSEQ multiplex PCR; the TCRdb copy retains only in-frame clones and omits some. The sample carries some 100,000 clones, approximately 87% recorded once. Before vaccination, two weeks after the third vaccination, and at progression, PBMC were collected. The gene calls are TRBV7-2 and TRBJ1-3; 11 nucleotides align to TRBD1. Material: blood, obtained before dendritic cell vaccination. The TCR was taken from a human donor with glioblastoma. The CDR3 loop reads CASRQDRGPGNTIYF. CDR3 nucleotides: TGTGCCAGCAGACAGGACAGGGGGCCTGGAAACACCATATATTTT.